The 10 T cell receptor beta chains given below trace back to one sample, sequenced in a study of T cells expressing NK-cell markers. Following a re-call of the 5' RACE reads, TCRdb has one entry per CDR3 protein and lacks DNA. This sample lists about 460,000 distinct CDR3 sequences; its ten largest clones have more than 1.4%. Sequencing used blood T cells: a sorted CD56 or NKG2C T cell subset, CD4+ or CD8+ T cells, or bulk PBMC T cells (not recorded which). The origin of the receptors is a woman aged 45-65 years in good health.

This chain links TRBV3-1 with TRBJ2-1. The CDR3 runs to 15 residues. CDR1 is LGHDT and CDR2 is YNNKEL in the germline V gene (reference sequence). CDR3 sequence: CASSRTQGSDVGQFF.

The chain's CDR3 is CASSPLVYSDTQYF. The J gene is TRBJ2-3, the V gene TRBV7-9. CDR3 length equals 14 residues. The germline CDR1 and CDR2 sequences are SEHNR and FQNEAQ (reference sequence).

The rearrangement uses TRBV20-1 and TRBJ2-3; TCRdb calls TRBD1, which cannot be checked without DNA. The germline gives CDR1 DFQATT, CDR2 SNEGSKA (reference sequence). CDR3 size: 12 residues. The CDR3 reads CSAGGPTDTQYF.

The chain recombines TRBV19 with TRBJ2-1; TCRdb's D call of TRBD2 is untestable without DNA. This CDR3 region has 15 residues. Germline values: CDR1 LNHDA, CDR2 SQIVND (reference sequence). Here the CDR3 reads CASSMYSGIYNEQFF.

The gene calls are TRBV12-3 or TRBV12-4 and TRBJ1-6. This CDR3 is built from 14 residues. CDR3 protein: CASSLTGYNSPLHF.

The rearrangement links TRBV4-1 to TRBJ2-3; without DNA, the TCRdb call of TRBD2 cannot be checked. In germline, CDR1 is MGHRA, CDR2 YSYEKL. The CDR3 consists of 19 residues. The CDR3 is CASSQDPFTSGEATDTQYF.

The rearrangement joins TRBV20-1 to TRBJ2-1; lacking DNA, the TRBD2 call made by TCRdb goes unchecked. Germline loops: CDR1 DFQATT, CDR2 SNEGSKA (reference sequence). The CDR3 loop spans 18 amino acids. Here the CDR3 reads CSASPKGGLAGKYNEQFF.

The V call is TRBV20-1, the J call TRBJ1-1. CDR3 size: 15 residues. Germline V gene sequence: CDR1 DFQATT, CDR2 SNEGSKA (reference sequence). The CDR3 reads CSALGGRGLNTEAFF.

The CDR3: CASSSSTEETQYF. The V and J genes are TRBV5-5 and TRBJ2-5. Germline V gene lookup returns CDR1 SGHKS and CDR2 YYEKEE (reference sequence). This CDR3 comprises 13 residues. The variable domain in full, completed from reference TRBV5-5 and TRBJ2-5, reads DAGVTQSPTHLIKTRGQQVTLRCSPISGHKSVSWYQQVLGQGPQFIFQYYEKEERGRGNFPDRFSARQFPNYSSELNVNALLLGDSALYLCASSSSTEETQYFGPGTRLLVL.

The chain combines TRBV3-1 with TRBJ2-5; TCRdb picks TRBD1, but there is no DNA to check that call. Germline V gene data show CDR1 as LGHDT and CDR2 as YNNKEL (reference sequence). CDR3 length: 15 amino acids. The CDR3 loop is CASSLPGAGQGTQYF.